The clone carrying this TCR beta chain was detected only a few times. This sample was included in a study of T cells in Graves' hyperthyroidism and ophthalmopathy. Per the germline V gene, CDR1 is SGHTA and CDR2 is FQGNSA. V gave up 1 base and J gave up 1 base; unmatched junction bases: 5. This CDR3 comprises 17 residues. Criteria for exclusion of patients were uncontrolled infection, other autoimmune disease, pregnancy or lactation. Diagnoses were made from clinical symptoms, serum measures (thyroxine and TRAb), thyroid ultrasound and orbital computed tomography. There were TCR beta CDR3 regions amplified from RNA transcripts. First-round RT-PCR with HTBI primers amplified the TCR CDR3 region. Via MiXCR, TCRdb re-called the multiplex PCR reads, giving one row per CDR3 protein. The sample yields over 700,000 distinct CDR3 sequences, more than 30% seen once.

The sample consisted of blood. The chain combines TRBV7-2 with TRBJ2-5, with 11 bases lining up with TRBD2. The sequence was obtained from a man between 18 and 29 years old with Graves' hyperthyroidism. The CDR3 sequence: CASSLVKLAGAQETQYF. DNA for the CDR3: TGTGCCAGCAGCTTAGTTAAACTAGCGGGAGCCCAAGAGACCCAGTACTTC.